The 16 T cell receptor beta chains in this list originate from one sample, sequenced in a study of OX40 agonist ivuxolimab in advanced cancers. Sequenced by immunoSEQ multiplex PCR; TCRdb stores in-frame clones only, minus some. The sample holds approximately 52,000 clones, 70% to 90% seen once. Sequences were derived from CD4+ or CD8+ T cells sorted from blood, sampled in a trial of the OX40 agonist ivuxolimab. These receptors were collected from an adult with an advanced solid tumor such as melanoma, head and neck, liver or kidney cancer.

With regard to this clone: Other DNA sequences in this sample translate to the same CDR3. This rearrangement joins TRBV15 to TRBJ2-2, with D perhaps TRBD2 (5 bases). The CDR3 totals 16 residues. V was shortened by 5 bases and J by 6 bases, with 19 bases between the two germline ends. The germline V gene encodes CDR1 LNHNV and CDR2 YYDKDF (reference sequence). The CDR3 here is CATSPGGLKGSGELFF. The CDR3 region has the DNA TGTGCCACCAGCCCAGGAGGCCTTAAAGGATCCGGGGAGCTGTTTTTT.

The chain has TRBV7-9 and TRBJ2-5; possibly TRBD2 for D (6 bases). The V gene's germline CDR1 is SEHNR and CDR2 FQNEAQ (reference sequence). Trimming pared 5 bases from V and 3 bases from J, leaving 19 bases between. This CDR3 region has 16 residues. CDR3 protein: CASSRPGLDGEETQYF. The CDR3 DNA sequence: TGTGCCAGCAGCCGGCCGGGACTCGATGGGGAAGAGACCCAGTACTTC.

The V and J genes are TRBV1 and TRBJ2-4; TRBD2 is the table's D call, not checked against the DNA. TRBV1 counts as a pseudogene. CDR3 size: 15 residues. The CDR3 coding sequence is TGCACCAGCAGCCAAGATCTTGTGTGGCGGAACATTCAGTACTTC. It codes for CTSSQDLVWRNIQYF.

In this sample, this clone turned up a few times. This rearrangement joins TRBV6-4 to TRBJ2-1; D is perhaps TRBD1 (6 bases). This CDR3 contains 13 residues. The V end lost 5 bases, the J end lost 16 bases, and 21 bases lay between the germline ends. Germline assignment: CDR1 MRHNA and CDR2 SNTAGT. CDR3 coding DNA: TGTGCCAGCAGTTCTGAATCGGGACATAGTTTATTCTTC. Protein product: CASSSESGHSLFF.

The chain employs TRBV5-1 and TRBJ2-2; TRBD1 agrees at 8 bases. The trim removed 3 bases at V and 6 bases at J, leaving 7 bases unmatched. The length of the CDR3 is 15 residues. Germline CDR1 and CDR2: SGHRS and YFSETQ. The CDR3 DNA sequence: TGCGCCAGCAGCTCGGAAACGACAGGGGCCGGGGAGCTGTTTTTT. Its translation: CASSSETTGAGELFF.

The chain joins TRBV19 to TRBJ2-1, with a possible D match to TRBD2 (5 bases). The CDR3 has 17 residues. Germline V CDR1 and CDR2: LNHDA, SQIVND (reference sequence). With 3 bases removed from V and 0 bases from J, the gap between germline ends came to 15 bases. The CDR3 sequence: CASSMREGGRSYNEQFF. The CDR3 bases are TGTGCCAGTAGTATGAGAGAGGGCGGGCGCTCCTACAATGAGCAGTTCTTC. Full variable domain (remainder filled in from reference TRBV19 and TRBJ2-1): DGGITQSPKYLFRKEGQNVTLSCEQNLNHDAMYWYRQDPGQGLRLIYYSQIVNDFQKGDIAEGYSVSREKKESFPLTVTSAQKNPTAFYLCASSMREGGRSYNEQFFGPGTRLTVL.

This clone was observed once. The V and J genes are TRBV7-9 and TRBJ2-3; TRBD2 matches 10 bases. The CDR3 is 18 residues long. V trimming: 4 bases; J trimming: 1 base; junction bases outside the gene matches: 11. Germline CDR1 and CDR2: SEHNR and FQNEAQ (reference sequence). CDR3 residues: CASSSSTSGTSGTDTQYF. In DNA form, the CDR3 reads TGTGCCAGCAGCTCTTCCACTTCCGGGACTAGCGGCACAGATACGCAGTATTTT.

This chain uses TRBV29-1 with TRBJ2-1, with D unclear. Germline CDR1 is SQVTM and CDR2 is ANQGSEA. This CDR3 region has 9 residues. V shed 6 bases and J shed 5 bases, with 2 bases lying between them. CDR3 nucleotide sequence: TGCAGCGTCGACAATGAGCAGTTCTTC. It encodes CSVDNEQFF.

CDR3 loop: CASSLFGASGLAKNIQYF. As DNA, the CDR3 is TGTGCCAGCAGCTTGTTTGGGGCTAGCGGGCTAGCCAAAAACATTCAGTACTTC. The chain is built from TRBV5-4 and TRBJ2-4; 8 positions match TRBD2. The J segment lost 0 bases and the V segment lost 1 base, leaving 9 bases of the junction unmatched. In germline, CDR1 is SGHNT, CDR2 YYREEE (reference sequence). The CDR3 consists of 18 residues.

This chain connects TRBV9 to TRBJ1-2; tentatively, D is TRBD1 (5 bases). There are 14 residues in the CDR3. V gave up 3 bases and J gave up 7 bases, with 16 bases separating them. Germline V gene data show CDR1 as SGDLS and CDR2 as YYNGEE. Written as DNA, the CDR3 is TGTGCCAGCAGCGCAAACCAGGGTCAGGGTGGCTACACCTTC. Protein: CASSANQGQGGYTF.

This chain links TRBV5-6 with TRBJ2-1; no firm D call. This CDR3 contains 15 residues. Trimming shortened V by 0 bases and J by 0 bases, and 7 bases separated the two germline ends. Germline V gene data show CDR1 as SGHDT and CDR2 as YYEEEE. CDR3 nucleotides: TGTGCCAGCAGCTTGGATGGACGCTCCTACAATGAGCAGTTCTTC. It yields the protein CASSLDGRSYNEQFF.

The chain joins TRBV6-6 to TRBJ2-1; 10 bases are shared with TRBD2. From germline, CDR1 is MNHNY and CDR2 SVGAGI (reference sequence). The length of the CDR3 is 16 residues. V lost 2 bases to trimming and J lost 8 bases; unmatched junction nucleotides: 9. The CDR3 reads CASSYRTSGTWYEQFF. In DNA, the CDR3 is TGTGCCAGCAGTTACCGAACTAGCGGGACCTGGTATGAGCAGTTCTTC.

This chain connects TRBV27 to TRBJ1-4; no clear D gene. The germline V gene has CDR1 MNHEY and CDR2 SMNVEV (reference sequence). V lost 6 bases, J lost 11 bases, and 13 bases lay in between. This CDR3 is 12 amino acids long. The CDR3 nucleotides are TGTGCCAGCAGCGACAAGCCTGGTAAACTGTTTTTT. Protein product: CASSDKPGKLFF.

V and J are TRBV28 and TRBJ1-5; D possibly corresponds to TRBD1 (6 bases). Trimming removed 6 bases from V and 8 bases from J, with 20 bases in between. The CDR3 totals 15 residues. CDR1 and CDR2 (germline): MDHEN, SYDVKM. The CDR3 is CASRPLTGIGKPQHF. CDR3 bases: TGTGCCAGCAGACCCCTCACAGGGATTGGAAAGCCCCAGCATTTT. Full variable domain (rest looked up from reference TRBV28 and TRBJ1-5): DVKVTQSSRYLVKRTGEKVFLECVQDMDHENMFWYRQDPGLGLRLIYFSYDVKMKEKGDIPEGYSVSREKKERFSLILESASTNQTSMYLCASRPLTGIGKPQHFGDGTRLSIL.

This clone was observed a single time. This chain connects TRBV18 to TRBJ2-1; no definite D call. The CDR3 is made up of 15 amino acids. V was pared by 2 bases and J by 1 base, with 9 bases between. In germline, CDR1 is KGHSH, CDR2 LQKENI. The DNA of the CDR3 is TGTGCCAGCTCACCAGAGACACTATCCTACAATGAGCAGTTCTTC. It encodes CASSPETLSYNEQFF.

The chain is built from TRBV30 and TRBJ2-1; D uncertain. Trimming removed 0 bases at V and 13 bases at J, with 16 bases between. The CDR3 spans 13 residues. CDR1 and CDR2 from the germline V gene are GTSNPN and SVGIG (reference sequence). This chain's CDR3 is CAWSVRLEGNQFF. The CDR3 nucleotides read TGTGCCTGGAGTGTACGGCTAGAAGGGAATCAGTTCTTC.